The TCR beta chain under discussion was sequenced for a study of Graves' ophthalmopathy and Graves' hyperthyroidism. Fresh peripheral blood (about 10 ml) yielded the PBMCs. Using RNA transcripts, the TCR beta CDR3 regions were amplified. After a first-round RT-PCR with HTBI primers, a second-round multiplex PCR was run. TCRdb re-called the multiplex PCR reads through MiXCR, storing one row per CDR3 protein. This sample has fewer than 650,000 distinct CDR3 sequences; 22% occur once, and the top ten carry approximately 6.5%. V was shortened by 3 bases and J by 3 bases, with 14 bases between the two germline ends. The CDR3 contains 15 residues. Germline V CDR1 and CDR2: SGHVS, FQNEAQ.

The chain recombines TRBV7-8 with TRBJ2-5; D gene uncertain. Sequenced: peripheral blood. The receptor's source is a woman aged 18-29 years with stable Graves' hyperthyroidism. Some clones in this sample may be carry-over from other donors' samples. The CDR3 protein is CASSLGSTQKETQYF. In DNA form, the CDR3 reads TGTGCCAGCAGCTTGGGATCCACCCAAAAAGAGACCCAGTACTTC.